This TCR beta chain was identified in a study of memory CD4+ T cells and cytomegalovirus serostatus. Study-level background: Donors were healthy Belgian adults, fewer than ten CMV seropositive and 20 to 25 seronegative. The study's findings and limits: Each of 65 to 75 CMV-associated TCRbeta sequences occurred in one to five individuals.

Profiling relied on immunoSEQ multiplex PCR, and the TCRdb table lists in-frame clones only, not all of them. Among over 50,000 clones listed, 70% to 80% were seen once. This CDR3 is 13 amino acids long. V lost 0 bases and J 5 bases, leaving 5 bases between the germline ends. CDR1 SGHRS and CDR2 YFSETQ come from the germline V gene. As concerns this clone: Its specificity is not known.

The sort gate was single viable CD3+CD4+CD8-CD45RO+ cells for memory CD4+ T cells. The sequence was obtained from an adult in good health and CMV-seronegative. The material sequenced was memory CD4+ T cells from blood. The chain links TRBV5-1 to TRBJ1-4, with D uncertain. DNA for the CDR3: TGCGCCAGCAGCTTGGCCGGGAATGAAAAACTGTTTTTT. Translating gives CASSLAGNEKLFF.